A selection of T cell receptor beta chains follows, all from one sample in a study of cytomegalovirus exposure and HLA in healthy donors. Clones were sequenced by immunoSEQ multiplex PCR, and TCRdb holds only the in-frame ones, with some missing. Of around 200,000 clones in the sample, 80% to 85% are singletons; the top ten hold about 2.8%. Sample: PBMCs. The receptors originated from a woman under 30 in good health and CMV-seropositive. The CDR3 runs from the conserved cysteine through the conserved F or W. Each record gives: D gene, clone size, J gene, V gene, CDR3 protein, CDR3 DNA. The D gene is left open where the match is weak. The size field is filled for only some rows; it gives once, few, many or a size class.

D gene: TRBD2; clone size: -; J gene: TRBJ2-6; V gene: TRBV19; CDR3 protein: CASSASGGGSGANVLTF; CDR3 DNA: TGTGCCAGTAGTGCCAGCGGGGGGGGCTCTGGGGCCAACGTCCTGACTTTC
D gene: TRBD1; clone size: -; J gene: TRBJ1-5; V gene: TRBV5-8; CDR3 protein: CASSGQGGDQPQHF; CDR3 DNA: TGTGCCAGCAGCGGACAGGGAGGGGATCAGCCCCAGCATTTT
D gene: -; clone size: -; J gene: TRBJ1-1; V gene: TRBV20-1; CDR3 protein: CSAHSDSEAFF; CDR3 DNA: TGCAGTGCCCACAGTGATTCTGAAGCTTTCTTT
D gene: -; clone size: -; J gene: TRBJ1-1; V gene: TRBV9; CDR3 protein: CASREGVSGTEAFF; CDR3 DNA: TGTGCCAGCAGGGAAGGGGTGAGTGGGACTGAAGCTTTCTTT
D gene: -; clone size: -; J gene: TRBJ1-6; V gene: TRBV4-3; CDR3 protein: CASSQDGRVASPLHF; CDR3 DNA: TGCGCCAGCAGCCAAGATGGCAGGGTCGCTTCACCCCTCCACTTT
D gene: TRBD1; clone size: -; J gene: TRBJ1-1; V gene: TRBV18; CDR3 protein: CASSPSRQGASTEAFF; CDR3 DNA: TGTGCCAGCTCACCAAGTCGCCAGGGGGCCAGCACTGAAGCTTTCTTT
D gene: -; clone size: -; J gene: TRBJ1-1; V gene: TRBV18; CDR3 protein: CASTIESSMNTEAFF; CDR3 DNA: TGTGCCAGTACCATTGAGTCATCCATGAACACTGAAGCTTTCTTT
D gene: -; clone size: few; J gene: TRBJ1-5; V gene: TRBV11-2; CDR3 protein: CASSAGLRTGDQPQHF; CDR3 DNA: TGTGCCAGCAGCGCGGGCCTAAGGACCGGAGATCAGCCCCAGCATTTT
D gene: -; clone size: -; J gene: TRBJ1-5; V gene: TRBV6-5; CDR3 protein: CASSGTSNQPQHF; CDR3 DNA: TGTGCCAGCAGTGGTACAAGCAATCAGCCCCAGCATTTT
D gene: -; clone size: -; J gene: TRBJ2-3; V gene: TRBV19; CDR3 protein: CASSMEGPEDTQYF; CDR3 DNA: TGTGCCAGTAGTATGGAGGGGCCGGAAGATACGCAGTATTTT
D gene: -; clone size: -; J gene: TRBJ1-1; V gene: TRBV11-2; CDR3 protein: CASSSIRGYTEAFF; CDR3 DNA: TGTGCCAGCAGCTCGATCAGGGGTTATACTGAAGCTTTCTTT
D gene: -; clone size: -; J gene: TRBJ1-1; V gene: TRBV27; CDR3 protein: CASIARGGWTEAFF; CDR3 DNA: TGTGCCAGCATAGCTAGGGGGGGGTGGACTGAAGCTTTCTTT
D gene: TRBD1; clone size: -; J gene: TRBJ1-1; V gene: TRBV2; CDR3 protein: CASSELGTGADFF; CDR3 DNA: TGTGCCAGCAGTGAACTTGGGACAGGGGCTGATTTCTTT
D gene: -; clone size: -; J gene: TRBJ2-3; V gene: TRBV4-2; CDR3 protein: CASSQDTDSTQYF; CDR3 DNA: TGTGCCAGCAGCCAAGATACGGACAGTACGCAGTATTTT
D gene: -; clone size: few; J gene: TRBJ1-2; V gene: TRBV2; CDR3 protein: CASRGQGFYGYTF; CDR3 DNA: TGTGCCAGCAGGGGGCAGGGTTTCTATGGCTACACCTTC
D gene: TRBD2; clone size: -; J gene: TRBJ2-1; V gene: TRBV2; CDR3 protein: CASSGGTLAGNEQFF; CDR3 DNA: TGTGCCAGCAGTGGAGGGACACTAGCGGGGAATGAGCAGTTCTTC
D gene: TRBD1; clone size: once; J gene: TRBJ2-2; V gene: TRBV29-1; CDR3 protein: CSVRQGITGELFF; CDR3 DNA: TGCAGCGTCCGACAGGGGATCACCGGGGAGCTGTTTTTT
D gene: -; clone size: -; J gene: TRBJ1-2; V gene: TRBV2; CDR3 protein: CASREDSRGGYTF; CDR3 DNA: TGTGCCAGCAGAGAGGACAGTAGGGGTGGCTACACCTTC
D gene: TRBD2; clone size: -; J gene: TRBJ2-5; V gene: TRBV4-3; CDR3 protein: CASSQGTSGSGTQYF; CDR3 DNA: TGCGCCAGCAGCCAAGGGACTAGCGGGTCAGGGACCCAGTACTTC
D gene: -; clone size: -; J gene: TRBJ2-7; V gene: TRBV4-2; CDR3 protein: CASSQESQALGEQYF; CDR3 DNA: TGTGCCAGCAGCCAAGAGTCGCAGGCCCTTGGCGAGCAGTACTTC
D gene: -; clone size: -; J gene: TRBJ1-2; V gene: TRBV9; CDR3 protein: CASSVGPGMDGYTF; CDR3 DNA: TGTGCCAGCAGCGTAGGTCCAGGGATGGATGGCTACACCTTC
D gene: TRBD1; clone size: -; J gene: TRBJ2-1; V gene: TRBV9; CDR3 protein: CASSARGQKNNEQFF; CDR3 DNA: TGTGCCAGCAGCGCCAGGGGGCAGAAAAACAATGAGCAGTTCTTC
D gene: TRBD1; clone size: -; J gene: TRBJ1-2; V gene: TRBV5-1; CDR3 protein: CATSTGGDGYTF; CDR3 DNA: TGCGCCACTTCGACAGGGGGCGATGGCTACACCTTC
D gene: TRBD1; clone size: once; J gene: TRBJ1-5; V gene: TRBV4-1; CDR3 protein: CASSQAEGANQPQHF; CDR3 DNA: TGCGCCAGCAGCCAAGCGGAGGGGGCGAATCAGCCCCAGCATTTT
D gene: -; clone size: -; J gene: TRBJ2-7; V gene: TRBV27; CDR3 protein: CASKTLGLDSYEQYF; CDR3 DNA: TGTGCCAGCAAAACACTGGGACTCGACTCCTACGAGCAGTACTTC
D gene: TRBD1; clone size: -; J gene: TRBJ2-3; V gene: TRBV29-1; CDR3 protein: CSIRTGAITDTQYF; CDR3 DNA: TGCAGCATTCGGACAGGGGCTATCACAGATACGCAGTATTTT
D gene: -; clone size: -; J gene: TRBJ2-1; V gene: TRBV21-1; CDR3 protein: CASSIGQDPKLTLYNEQFF; CDR3 DNA: TGTGCCAGCAGCATAGGACAGGATCCCAAACTAACCTTATACAATGAGCAGTTCTTC